These 12 T cell receptor beta chains came from one sample sequenced in a study of shared clonotypes between healthy human individuals. The table came from immunoSEQ multiplex PCR; TCRdb's copy has only in-frame clones and leaves some out. The repertoire consists of over a million clones, with 78% occurring once and the leading ten covering under 0.8%. Material: memory CD4+ T cells from PBMCs. Subset defined: CD45RA-negative fraction. These receptors were collected from a man aged 18 to 35 in good health. Some clones in this sample may be carry-over from other donors' samples.

The CDR3 DNA is TGTGCCAGCAGTTCCAATCCCGGGGGAGGCTACACCTTC. Translated: CASSSNPGGGYTF. The rearrangement links TRBV27 to TRBJ1-2; D perhaps matches TRBD1 (5 bases). V lost 4 bases and J lost 8, with 14 bases in between. The CDR3 totals 13 residues. Looked up from germline, CDR1 is MNHEY and CDR2 is SMNVEV (reference sequence).

This chain links TRBV5-1 with TRBJ1-1; D may be TRBD1 (5 bases). The germline CDR1 and CDR2 sequences are SGHRS and YFSETQ. There are 14 residues in the CDR3. V was clipped by 0 bases and J by 4 bases, with 10 bases between them. The CDR3 region has the DNA TGCGCCAGCAGCTTGGGGTTTGGGGGCACTGAAGCTTTCTTT. The encoded protein is CASSLGFGGTEAFF.

The chain joins TRBV7-2 to TRBJ1-2, with a possible D match to TRBD1 (6 bases). The CDR3 is made up of 13 amino acids. Germline V gives CDR1 SGHTA, CDR2 FQGNSA. Trimming pared 5 bases from V and 3 bases from J, leaving 10 bases between. CDR3 in DNA: TGTGCCAGCAGCCGGGGGCGCGACTATGGCTACACCTTC. As protein: CASSRGRDYGYTF.

This chain uses TRBV6-5 with TRBJ1-2; D is undetermined. CDR1 MNHEY and CDR2 SVGAGI come from the germline V gene. This CDR3 is built from 14 residues. The V and J ends lost 5 bases and 8 bases respectively, with 18 bases between them. CDR3 bases: TGTGCCAGCAGTAAGGACCAGTCTGCCAGGGGCTACACCTTC. Its protein product is CASSKDQSARGYTF.

This sequence joins TRBV2 and TRBJ1-2, with 7 bases that match TRBD1. CDR1 is SNHLY, CDR2 FYNNEI, per germline. V lost 7 bases, J lost 8 bases, and 7 bases stayed unmatched. The CDR3 covers 12 residues. For the CDR3, the DNA is TGTGCCAGCACCCGGCAGGGGGAGGGCTACACCTTC. Protein: CASTRQGEGYTF.

The gene calls are TRBV19 and TRBJ2-2, with TRBD2 matching 7 bases. Germline V lookup: CDR1 LNHDA, CDR2 SQIVND (reference sequence). The V segment lost 5 bases and the J segment 5 bases; nucleotides outside the gene matches: 11. The CDR3 totals 16 residues. The DNA of the CDR3 is TGTGCCAGTAGTTCCCAGACTAGCAGCTTGACCGGGGAGCTGTTTTTT. Translated, it gives CASSSQTSSLTGELFF. Full variable domain (missing parts from reference TRBV19 and TRBJ2-2): DGGITQSPKYLFRKEGQNVTLSCEQNLNHDAMYWYRQDPGQGLRLIYYSQIVNDFQKGDIAEGYSVSREKKESFPLTVTSAQKNPTAFYLCASSSQTSSLTGELFFGEGSRLTVL.

This chain links TRBV7-9 with TRBJ1-5; possibly TRBD1 for D (5 bases). The germline V and J ends were trimmed by 1 base and 6 bases, with 10 bases remaining between them. Germline V gene data show CDR1 as SEHNR and CDR2 as FQNEAQ (reference sequence). The CDR3 has 14 residues. CDR3: CASSLGDFSQPQHF. The CDR3 DNA sequence: TGTGCCAGCAGCTTAGGGGACTTCAGTCAGCCCCAGCATTTT. The entire variable domain, with the rest obtained from reference TRBV7-9 and TRBJ1-5, is as follows: DTGVSQNPRHKITKRGQNVTFRCDPISEHNRLYWYRQTLGQGPEFLTYFQNEAQLEKSRLLSDRFSAERPKGSFSTLEIQRTEQGDSAMYLCASSLGDFSQPQHFGDGTRLSIL.

The rearrangement links TRBV5-4 to TRBJ2-1; 9 bases are shared with TRBD2. With V trimmed by 4 bases and J by 3 bases, 2 bases remained unmatched. Germline CDR1 is SGHNT and CDR2 is YYREEE (reference sequence). This CDR3 has 14 amino acids. CDR3 loop: CASSEAGGYNEQFF. Written as DNA, the CDR3 is TGTGCCAGCAGCGAAGCGGGAGGCTACAATGAGCAGTTCTTC.

The V gene is TRBV7-3, the J gene TRBJ2-3; 15 bases agree with TRBD2. The ends lost 5 bases at V and 3 bases at J; junction bases unmatched: 3. Germline CDR1 SGHTA, CDR2 FQGTGA. The CDR3 has 16 residues. The CDR3 nucleotides read TGTGCCAGCAGCCCGGGACTAGCGGGAGGTACAGATACGCAGTATTTT. Protein sequence: CASSPGLAGGTDTQYF.

The chain links TRBV15 to TRBJ2-1, with D possibly TRBD2 on 6 matching bases. The CDR3 has 17 residues. CDR1 is LNHNV and CDR2 is YYDKDF in the germline V gene (reference sequence). Trimming stripped 5 bases from V and 3 bases from J, with 20 bases between. CDR3 in DNA: TGTGCCACCAGCCATCTACGGGAGAGGCTGATCTACAATGAGCAGTTCTTC. Encoded protein: CATSHLRERLIYNEQFF.

This sequence joins TRBV28 and TRBJ2-3, with no clear D. The CDR3 spans 15 residues. Trimming cost V 5 bases and J 1 base, with 13 bases left between them. Germline V gene sequence: CDR1 MDHEN, CDR2 SYDVKM. The CDR3 DNA reads as TGTGCCAGCAGTCCCGGGTTGGCGGGCACAGATACGCAGTATTTT. Amino acid sequence: CASSPGLAGTDTQYF.

The rearrangement uses TRBV11-2 and TRBJ2-5; no reliable D call. In germline, CDR1 is SGHAT, CDR2 FQNNGV. With 6 bases removed from V and 4 bases from J, the gap between germline ends came to 12 bases. The CDR3 sequence is 13 residues long. CDR3 DNA: TGTGCCAGCAGTATTAGCTGGGTAGAGACCCAGTACTTC. Residues: CASSISWVETQYF.